The entry below describes one T cell receptor (beta chain). The sample comes from a study of radiotherapy plus CTLA-4 blockade in lung cancer. This CDR3 contains 12 residues. Trimming took off 0 bases at V and 8 bases at J, with 7 bases between the two ends. Per germline, CDR1 MGHRA and CDR2 YSYEKL. The table came from immunoSEQ multiplex PCR; TCRdb's copy has only in-frame clones and leaves some out. Among nearly 95,000 clones listed, 82% were seen once. This clonotype originated in a human donor with non-small cell lung cancer that progressed on radiotherapy plus ipilimumab. The input for sequencing was peripheral blood, taken from a patient treated with radiotherapy plus ipilimumab. The chain couples TRBV4-1 to TRBJ1-2; D not certain. CDR3 in DNA: TGCGCCAGCAGCCAAGAGATGGGCGGCTACACCTTC. It yields the protein CASSQEMGGYTF.